The source of this TCR beta chain is a study of blood T cell repertoires in COVID-19. The wider study: The analysed material was cDNA or gDNA that came from T cells, B-cell-depleted T cells, or PBMCs.

Original processing notes: The assay estimated nucleated cells by amplifying reference gene primers. Using immunoSEQ multiplex PCR, the repertoire was profiled, and TCRdb retains in-frame clones only, with some absent. V and J calls and clone size come straight from that table; D and trimming were deduced from the DNA. The sample holds more than 250,000 clones, more than 85% seen once. Losses at the gene ends were 2 bases for V and 0 bases for J; bases not matched to a gene: 1. Germline-derived CDR1 and CDR2 are SGHNT and YYREEE (reference sequence). This CDR3 region has 15 residues. Sample: peripheral blood. V usage is TRBV5-4 and J usage is TRBJ2-2, with TRBD2 identical over 7 bases. The TCR was taken from a man between 18 and 29 years old with active or convalescent COVID-19. For the CDR3, the DNA is TGTGCCAGCAGCTTTGGACTAGCGAACACCGGGGAGCTGTTTTTT. Its translation: CASSFGLANTGELFF. The full variable domain, rest sourced from reference TRBV5-4 and TRBJ2-2, is ETGVTQSPTHLIKTRGQQVTLRCSSQSGHNTVSWYQQALGQGPQFIFQYYREEENGRGNFPPRFSGLQFPNYSSELNVNALELDDSALYLCASSFGLANTGELFFGEGSRLTVL.